The T cell receptor (beta chain) under discussion was sequenced for a study of shared clonotypes between healthy human individuals. The assay was immunoSEQ multiplex PCR, and TCRdb's table has in-frame clones only and misses some. This table holds millions of clones, 95% found once. CDR1 and CDR2 (germline): KGHSH, LQKENI. The V gene lost 8 bases and the J gene lost 5 bases, with 15 bases spanning the gap. The CDR3 runs 13 residues. Sequencing used naive CD4+ T cells sorted from blood. The subset is: CD45RA+ positively selected. The clonotype was recovered from a man aged 18 to 30 in good health. The chain uses TRBV18 and TRBJ2-5, with D perhaps matching TRBD2 (5 bases). The CDR3 DNA reads as TGTGCCAGCAAACCATTGGGCGGGGAGACCCAGTACTTC. This translates into CASKPLGGETQYF. Looking up the rest from reference TRBV18 and TRBJ2-5 gives the full variable domain: NAGVMQNPRHLVRRRGQEARLRCSPMKGHSHVYWYRQLPEEGLKFMVYLQKENIIDESGMPKERFSAEFPKEGPSILRIQQVVRGDSAAYFCASKPLGGETQYFGPGTRLLVL.